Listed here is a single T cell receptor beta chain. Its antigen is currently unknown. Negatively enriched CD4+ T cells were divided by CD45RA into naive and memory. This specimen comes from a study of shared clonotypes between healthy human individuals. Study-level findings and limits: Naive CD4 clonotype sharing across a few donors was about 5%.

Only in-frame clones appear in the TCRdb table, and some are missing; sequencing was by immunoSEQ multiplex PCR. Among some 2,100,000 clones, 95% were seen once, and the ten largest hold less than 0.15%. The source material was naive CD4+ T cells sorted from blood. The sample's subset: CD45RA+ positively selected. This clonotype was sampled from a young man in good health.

DNA of the CDR3: TGCGCCAGCAGCTTGGCAACTGGAAACACCATATATTTT. The encoded protein is CASSLATGNTIYF. This chain connects TRBV5-1 to TRBJ1-3; D not certain. Per germline, CDR1 SGHRS and CDR2 YFSETQ. The CDR3 consists of 13 residues. The germline V and J ends were trimmed by 0 bases and 2 bases, with 3 bases remaining between them.